This entry describes one T cell receptor (beta chain). The antigen remains unidentified. A clone one base away is much larger, so this may be a read error. The data belong to a study of T cells in Graves' hyperthyroidism and ophthalmopathy. This CDR3 has 14 amino acids. Trimming pared 3 bases from V and 2 bases from J, leaving 10 bases between. The V gene's germline CDR1 is MNHNS and CDR2 SASEGT. Template material for amplifying TCR beta CDR3 regions consisted of RNA transcripts. The HTBI primer set served for first-round RT-PCR of the TCR CDR3. TCRdb passed the multiplex PCR reads through MiXCR, listing each CDR3 protein once. The data show 450,000 to 700,000 distinct CDR3 sequences, 46% seen once. Diagnosis relied on clinical symptoms, serum thyroxine and TRAb, thyroid ultrasound and orbital computed tomography. General study points: Also found in blood were most expanded thyroid clonotypes above 0.001. A 13 V-J model separated ophthalmopathy from stable hyperthyroidism. Progression to ophthalmopathy was predicted a median of roughly seven months early.

The V gene is TRBV6-1, the J gene TRBJ2-5; D is unclear. Sequencing was done on a sample of peripheral blood or thyroid tissue (not recorded which). The source of this sequence is a woman between 18 and 29 years old with Graves' hyperthyroidism. CDR3 nucleotides: TGTGCCAGCAGTGACGGTTGGGCGCAAGAGACCCAGTACTTC. Its translation: CASSDGWAQETQYF.